This is a list of T cell receptor beta chains from one sample in a study of Ad26.COV2.S vaccination and SARS-CoV-2 variants. Clones were sequenced by immunoSEQ multiplex PCR, and TCRdb holds only the in-frame ones, with some missing. The sample has roughly 500,000 clones, 85% to 90% seen once. The sample in question was peripheral blood, obtained in a trial of Ad26.COV2.S vaccine versus placebo. The receptors were sampled from a person between 18 and 65 years old who received the Ad26.COV2.S COVID-19 vaccine or a placebo. CDR3s include the opening cysteine and the closing phenylalanine or tryptophan. D genes are given only for firm matches. Only part of the rows carry a size: once, few, many, or a class if the clone is expanded.

D gene,clone size,V gene,J gene,CDR3 DNA,CDR3 protein
NA,NA,TRBV4-3,TRBJ2-3,TGCGCCAGCAGCCCCCCGGGCACAGATACGCAGTATTTT,CASSPPGTDTQYF
NA,NA,TRBV4-3,TRBJ2-3,TGCGCCAGCAGCCAAAATCAGGGATGGGGCACAGATACGCAGTATTTT,CASSQNQGWGTDTQYF
NA,NA,TRBV7-3,TRBJ1-3,TGTGCCAGCAGCTTAGACTCCGGAAACACCATATATTTT,CASSLDSGNTIYF
NA,NA,TRBV7-8,TRBJ2-1,TGTGCCAGCAGCCTGGGGGCAGGGCCCTCGGGCAATGAGCAGTTCTTC,CASSLGAGPSGNEQFF
TRBD1,once,TRBV19,TRBJ1-2,TGTGCCAGTAGTATAGGGGGACAGCATACTTACTATGGCTACACCTTC,CASSIGGQHTYYGYTF
NA,few,TRBV7-9,TRBJ1-1,TGTGCCAGCAGCTTAGGGGCGGGGGACACTGAAGCTTTCTTT,CASSLGAGDTEAFF
NA,NA,TRBV18,TRBJ1-1,TGTGCCAGCACGGACAGAGCCACTGAAGCTTTCTTT,CASTDRATEAFF
NA,once,TRBV10-3,TRBJ1-2,TGTGCCATCAGTGAGTCGAGCGGGGGCTACACCTTC,CAISESSGGYTF
NA,once,TRBV27,TRBJ1-6,TGTGCCAGCACCAGTTTTTTGACGGAGACGAGGAATTCACCCCTCCACTTT,CASTSFLTETRNSPLHF
NA,NA,TRBV7-2,TRBJ2-5,TGTGCCAGCAGCCCGGCAATCGGTTTTGAGACCCAGTACTTC,CASSPAIGFETQYF
NA,once,TRBV4-1,TRBJ2-3,TGCGCCAGCAGCCGGGACATTAGAACAGATACGCAGTATTTT,CASSRDIRTDTQYF
NA,NA,TRBV9,TRBJ1-6,TGTGCCAGCAGCGTAGCGGATGTAGGTTCACCCCTCCACTTT,CASSVADVGSPLHF
NA,NA,TRBV6-1,TRBJ1-5,TGTGCCAGCAGTTCCGACACGTTCAATCAGCCCCAGCATTTT,CASSSDTFNQPQHF
NA,NA,TRBV24-1,TRBJ2-5,TGTGCCACCAGCGACAGGAGGACCCAGTACTTC,CATSDRRTQYF
NA,NA,TRBV12-3/TRBV12-4,TRBJ1-2,TGTGCCAGCACCGAGGAAGGGTATGGCTACACCTTC,CASTEEGYGYTF
NA,NA,TRBV7-2,TRBJ2-7,TGTGCCAGCAGCTTCTTCTCCGGCGCCGTCTACGAGCAGTACTTC,CASSFFSGAVYEQYF
NA,few,TRBV9,TRBJ2-2,TGTGCCAGCAGCCCCCAGGGGGGGAGCACCGGGGAGCTGTTTTTT,CASSPQGGSTGELFF
NA,NA,TRBV9,TRBJ1-6,TGTGCCAGCAGCGCCAGACAGTCCAGCTCCTATAATTCACCCCTCCACTTT,CASSARQSSSYNSPLHF
TRBD1,few,TRBV19,TRBJ1-3,TGTGCCAGTGGCAGGACAGGGGGAAACACCATATATTTT,CASGRTGGNTIYF
TRBD1,NA,TRBV5-6,TRBJ1-5,TGTGCCAGCAGCCTAAACAGGGGTCTAGGCCCCCAGCATTTT,CASSLNRGLGPQHF
NA,NA,TRBV19,TRBJ2-4,TGTGCCAGTAGTTCCCGGAGTACACTGAACATTCAGTACTTC,CASSSRSTLNIQYF
TRBD2,few,TRBV6-4,TRBJ2-3,TGTGCCAGCAGCGTTAGCGGGATCACAGATACGCAGTATTTT,CASSVSGITDTQYF
NA,NA,TRBV6-2/TRBV6-3,TRBJ1-5,TGTGCCAGCAGTTACGGGGGGGACGGGATTCAGCCCCAGCATTTT,CASSYGGDGIQPQHF
TRBD2,few,TRBV15,TRBJ2-1,TGTGCCACCAGCAGAACACCGGGACTAGCGACGAATGAGCAGTTCTTC,CATSRTPGLATNEQFF
TRBD1,NA,TRBV30,TRBJ1-2,TGTGCCACCAGCAGCCAGGGGGGTATGGAGGCTCACACCTTC,CATSSQGGMEAHTF